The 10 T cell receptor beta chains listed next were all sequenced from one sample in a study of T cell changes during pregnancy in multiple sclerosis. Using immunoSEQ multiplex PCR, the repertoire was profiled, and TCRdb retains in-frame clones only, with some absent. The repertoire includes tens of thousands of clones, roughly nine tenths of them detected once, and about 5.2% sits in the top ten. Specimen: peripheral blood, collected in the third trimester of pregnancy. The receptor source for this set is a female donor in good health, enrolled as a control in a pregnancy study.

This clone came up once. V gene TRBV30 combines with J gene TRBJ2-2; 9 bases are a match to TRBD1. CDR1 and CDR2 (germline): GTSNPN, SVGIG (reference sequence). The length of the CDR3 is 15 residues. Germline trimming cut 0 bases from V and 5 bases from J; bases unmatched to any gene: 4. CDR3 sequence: CAWSVLGQGTGELFF. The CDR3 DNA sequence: TGTGCCTGGAGTGTACTGGGACAGGGAACCGGGGAGCTGTTTTTT. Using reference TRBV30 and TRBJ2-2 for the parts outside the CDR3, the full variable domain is SQTIHQWPATLVQPVGSPLSLECTVEGTSNPNLYWYRQAAGRGLQLLFYSVGIGQISSEVPQNLSASRPQDRQFILSSKKLLLSDSGFYLCAWSVLGQGTGELFFGEGSRLTVL.

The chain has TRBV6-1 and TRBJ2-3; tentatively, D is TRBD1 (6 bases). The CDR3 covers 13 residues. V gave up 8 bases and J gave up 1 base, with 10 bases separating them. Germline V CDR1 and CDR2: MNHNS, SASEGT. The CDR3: CASLRQGTDTQYF. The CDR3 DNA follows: TGTGCCAGCCTGAGACAGGGCACAGATACGCAGTATTTT.

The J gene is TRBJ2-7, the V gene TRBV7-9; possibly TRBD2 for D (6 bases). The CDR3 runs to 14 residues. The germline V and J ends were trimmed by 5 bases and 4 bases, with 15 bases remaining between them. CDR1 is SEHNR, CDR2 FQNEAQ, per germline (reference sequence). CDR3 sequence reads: CASSLRIGGYEQYF. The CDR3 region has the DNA TGTGCCAGCAGCCTGAGGATCGGGGGATACGAGCAGTACTTC.

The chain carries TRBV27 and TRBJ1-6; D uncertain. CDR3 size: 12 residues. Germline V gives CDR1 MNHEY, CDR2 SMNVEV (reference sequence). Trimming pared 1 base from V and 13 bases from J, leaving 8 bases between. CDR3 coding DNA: TGTGCCAGCAGTTTATTGGGGAGGCCCCTCCACTTT. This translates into CASSLLGRPLHF.

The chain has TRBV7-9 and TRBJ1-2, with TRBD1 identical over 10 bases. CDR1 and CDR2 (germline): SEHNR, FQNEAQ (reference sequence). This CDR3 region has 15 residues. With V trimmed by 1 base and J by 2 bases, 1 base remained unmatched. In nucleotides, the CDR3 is TGTGCCAGCAGCTTAGGACAGGGGGCCAACTATGGCTACACCTTC. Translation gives CASSLGQGANYGYTF.

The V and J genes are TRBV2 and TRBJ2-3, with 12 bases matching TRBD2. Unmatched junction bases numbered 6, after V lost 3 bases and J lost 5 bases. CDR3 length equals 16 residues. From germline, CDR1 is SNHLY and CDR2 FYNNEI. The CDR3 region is CASSETSGGVGDTQYF. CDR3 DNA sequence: TGTGCCAGCAGTGAGACTAGCGGGGGTGTGGGAGATACGCAGTATTTT.

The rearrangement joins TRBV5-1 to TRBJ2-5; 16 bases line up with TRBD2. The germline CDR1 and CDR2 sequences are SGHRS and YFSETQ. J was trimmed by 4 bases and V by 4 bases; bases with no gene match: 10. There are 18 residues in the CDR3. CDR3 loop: CASSLGTSGRGFGETQYF. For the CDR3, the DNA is TGCGCCAGCAGCCTCGGGACTAGCGGGAGGGGCTTCGGAGAGACCCAGTACTTC.

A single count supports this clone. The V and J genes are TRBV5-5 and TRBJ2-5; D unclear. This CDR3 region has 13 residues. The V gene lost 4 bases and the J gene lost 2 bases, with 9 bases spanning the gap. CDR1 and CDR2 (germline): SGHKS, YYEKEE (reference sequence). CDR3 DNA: TGTGCCAGCAGCCGCAGTACACAAGAGACCCAGTACTTC. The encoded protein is CASSRSTQETQYF.

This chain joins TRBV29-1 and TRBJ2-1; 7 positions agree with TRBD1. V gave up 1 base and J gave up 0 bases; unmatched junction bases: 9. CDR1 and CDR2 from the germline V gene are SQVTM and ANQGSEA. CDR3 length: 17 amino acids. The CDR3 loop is CSVEGVRRDSSYNEQFF. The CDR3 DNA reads TGCAGCGTTGAAGGGGTTCGAAGGGACAGCTCCTACAATGAGCAGTTCTTC.

The CDR3 is CASTPVAGGPAGQYF. The CDR3 coding sequence is TGTGCCAGCACCCCTGTCGCGGGGGGGCCTGCGGGGCAGTATTTT. The rearrangement joins TRBV6-5 to TRBJ2-3, with 9 bases identical to TRBD2. The germline gives CDR1 MNHEY, CDR2 SVGAGI. This CDR3 spans 15 amino acids. Trimming removed 7 bases from V and 11 bases from J; junction bases left unmatched: 16.